Listed below are T cell receptor beta chains from one sample, sequenced in a study of T-cell memory formation after mild COVID-19. TCRdb passed the 5' RACE reads through MiXCR, listing each CDR3 protein once. The sample carries 57,000 or so distinct CDR3 sequences, 9.3% recorded once. Sample: PBMCs or a T cell subset sorted from them (not recorded which). Receptors originate from a man aged 18 to 35 who had mild COVID-19 (a few samples of this study predate the infection). Cell type and time point are not known. The CDR3 runs from the conserved cysteine through the conserved F or W. D genes are given only for firm matches. Clone size is shown for a subset of rows, as once, few, many or a class of expanded clone.

TRBJ1-3,TRBV6-6,NA,few,CASIRRFRTFSGNTIYF,TGTGCCAGCATCAGGAGGTTTAGGACATTCTCTGGAAACACCATATATTTT
TRBJ2-5,TRBV6-2/TRBV6-3,NA,NA,CASSLNPLMTVWETQYF,TGTGCCAGCAGTCTTAATCCTTTAATGACCGTCTGGGAGACCCAGTACTTC
TRBJ1-1,TRBV2,TRBD1,NA,CASRSTGTEAFF,TGTGCCAGCAGGTCGACAGGGACTGAAGCTTTCTTT
TRBJ1-1,TRBV11-2,NA,NA,CASSLGYSNTEAFF,TGTGCCAGCAGCTTAGGCTACTCGAACACTGAAGCTTTCTTT
TRBJ1-1,TRBV30,NA,few,CAGSQNMNTEAFF,TGTGCCGGTTCACAGAATATGAACACTGAAGCTTTCTTT
TRBJ1-1,TRBV4-1,NA,NA,CASSQIVQGVPEAFF,TGCGCCAGCAGCCAAATCGTACAGGGTGTACCTGAAGCTTTCTTT
TRBJ2-2,TRBV5-1,TRBD1,NA,CASSGTGTVSTGELFF,TGCGCCAGCAGCGGAACCGGGACAGTGAGCACCGGGGAGCTGTTTTTT
TRBJ1-1,TRBV29-1,NA,NA,CSVGGWAGKNTEAFF,TGCAGCGTTGGGGGTTGGGCAGGGAAGAACACTGAAGCTTTCTTT
TRBJ2-7,TRBV4-1,NA,NA,CASSRIPGEQYF,TGCGCCAGCAGCCGTATACCCGGGGAGCAGTACTTC
TRBJ1-1,TRBV18,TRBD1,few,CASSQDRGVAFF,TGTGCCAGCTCCCAAGACAGGGGCGTAGCTTTCTTT